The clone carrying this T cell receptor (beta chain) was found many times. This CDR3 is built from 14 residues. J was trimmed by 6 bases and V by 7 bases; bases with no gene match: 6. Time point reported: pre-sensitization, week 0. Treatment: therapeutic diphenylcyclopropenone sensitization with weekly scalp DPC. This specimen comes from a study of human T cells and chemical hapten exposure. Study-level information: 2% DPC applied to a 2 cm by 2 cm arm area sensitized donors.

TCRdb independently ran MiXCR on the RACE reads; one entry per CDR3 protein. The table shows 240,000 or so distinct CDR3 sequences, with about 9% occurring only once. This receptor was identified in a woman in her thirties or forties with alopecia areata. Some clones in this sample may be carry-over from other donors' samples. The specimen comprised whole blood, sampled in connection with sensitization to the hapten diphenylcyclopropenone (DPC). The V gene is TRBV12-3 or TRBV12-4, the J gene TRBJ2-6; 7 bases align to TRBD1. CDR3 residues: CASTEDRMANVLTF. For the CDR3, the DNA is TGTGCCAGCACTGAGGACAGGATGGCCAACGTCCTGACTTTC.